This TCR beta chain is drawn from a study of control samples from healthy donors and cancer patients (TCRdb year 2020). About this clone itself: Its binding antigen is unknown. Base qualities are not recorded, but no much larger clone differs from it by a single base.

The method behind the library was the immunoSEQ multiplex PCR assay. TCRdb provides this immuneACCESS table in a form limited to in-frame rearrangements. Some clones are lacking; in checked studies, under half of them reflect an unresolved V gene, and why the rest are absent is not known. Present in this sample are 250,000 to 300,000 clones, roughly 87% of which were seen just once. The ten largest clones add up to more than 10% of the sample. CDR1 and CDR2 are drawn from the germline V gene: MNHEY, SVGAGI. Relative to germline, V is missing 2 bases and J is missing 12 bases, with 13 bases of the junction outside any gene match. The CDR3 spans 16 residues, from the cysteine through the phenylalanine. The CDR3 DNA has 48 bases and is translated from base 1.

This receptor was identified in a woman aged 55-69 years with lung cancer. The rearrangement joined TRBV6-5 to TRBJ1-1; the central 12 bases match TRBD1. The source material was PBMCs. The CDR3 reads CASSYDPGQGAPRTFF. Here is the DNA: TGTGCCAGCAGTTACGATCCGGGACAGGGGGCCCCAAGGACTTTCTTT.